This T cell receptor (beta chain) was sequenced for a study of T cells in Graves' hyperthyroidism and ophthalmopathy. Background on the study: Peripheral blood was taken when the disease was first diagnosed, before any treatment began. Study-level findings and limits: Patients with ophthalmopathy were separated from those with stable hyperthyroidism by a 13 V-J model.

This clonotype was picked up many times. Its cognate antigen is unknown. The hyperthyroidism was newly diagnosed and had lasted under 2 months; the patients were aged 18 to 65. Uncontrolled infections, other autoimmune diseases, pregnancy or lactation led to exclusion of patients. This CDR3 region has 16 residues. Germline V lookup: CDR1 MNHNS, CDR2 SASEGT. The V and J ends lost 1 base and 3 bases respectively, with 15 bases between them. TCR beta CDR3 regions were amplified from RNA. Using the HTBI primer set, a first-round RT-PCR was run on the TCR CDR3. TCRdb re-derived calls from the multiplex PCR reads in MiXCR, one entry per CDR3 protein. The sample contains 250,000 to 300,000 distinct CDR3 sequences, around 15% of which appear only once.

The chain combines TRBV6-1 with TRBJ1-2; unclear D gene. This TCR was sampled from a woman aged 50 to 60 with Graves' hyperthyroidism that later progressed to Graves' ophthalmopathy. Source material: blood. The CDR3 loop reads CASSEGQAAGYYGYTF. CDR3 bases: TGTGCCAGCAGTGAAGGCCAGGCGGCGGGGTACTATGGCTACACCTTC.